This T cell receptor beta chain was retrieved from a study of T cell responses to AZD1222 COVID-19 vaccine. Germline V gives CDR1 MNHEY, CDR2 SMNVEV (reference sequence). The CDR3 contains 14 residues. The J segment lost 9 bases and the V segment lost 5 bases, leaving 6 bases of the junction unmatched. Study-wide findings and caveats: Spike regions recognized by vaccine-associated CD4 TCRs spanned the protein, led by 160-218 and 743-854. Most donors were white British and more were female, and clonal diversity was possibly underestimated.

Pooling of second doses given at about 4 or about 12 weeks was done. Worth noting for this clone: Its antigen is currently unknown.

Here immunoSEQ multiplex PCR was the method, and the copy in TCRdb shows in-frame clones only, minus some. The profile covers 150,000 to 200,000 clones, with roughly nine tenths appearing a single time and about 1.7% taken by the ten largest. The chain employs TRBV27 and TRBJ1-5, with 11 bases identical to TRBD1. The sample consisted of peripheral blood, taken 28 days after the second AZD1222 dose. The origin of this receptor is an adult who received the AZD1222 COVID-19 vaccine. Written as DNA, the CDR3 is TGTGCCAGCAGTCCCGGGACAGGGGGAGGGCCCCAGCATTTT. Protein: CASSPGTGGGPQHF.